These 27 T cell receptor beta chains were all obtained from the same sample, sequenced in a study of blood T cell repertoires in COVID-19. Here immunoSEQ multiplex PCR was the method, and the copy in TCRdb shows in-frame clones only, minus some. The table records under 30,000 clones, roughly 83% of them present only once. The specimen was peripheral blood. Receptors were obtained from a human donor in a cohort sampled during active COVID-19.

The CDR3 region is CASSFSPGTDTQYF. DNA of the CDR3: TGCGCCAGCAGTTTCTCCCCCGGCACAGATACGCAGTATTTT. V gene TRBV5-1 combines with J gene TRBJ2-3; unclear D gene. CDR3 length: 14 amino acids. Trimming shortened V by 5 bases and J by 1 base, and 11 bases separated the two germline ends. CDR1 and CDR2 from the germline V gene are SGHRS and YFSETQ. The whole variable domain, remainder taken from reference TRBV5-1 and TRBJ2-3, is KAGVTQTPRYLIKTRGQQVTLSCSPISGHRSVSWYQQTPGQGLQFLFEYFSETQRNKGNFPGRFSGRQFSNSRSEMNVSTLELGDSALYLCASSFSPGTDTQYFGPGTRLTVL.

The chain uses TRBV6-5 and TRBJ2-7; unclear D gene. Trimming pared 6 bases from V and 0 bases from J, leaving 12 bases between. This CDR3 region has 14 residues. The germline V gene has CDR1 MNHEY and CDR2 SVGAGI. The CDR3 here is CASSPGFNSYEQYF. The DNA of the CDR3 is TGTGCCAGCAGCCCAGGATTCAACTCCTACGAGCAGTACTTC.

V usage is TRBV24-1 and J usage is TRBJ1-1; D is uncertain. Trimming pared 8 bases from V and 7 bases from J, leaving 16 bases between. The germline gives CDR1 KGHDR, CDR2 SFDVKD. The CDR3 is 13 amino acids. The CDR3 region is CATTFRRDFEAFF. CDR3 DNA sequence: TGTGCCACCACCTTCCGAAGAGACTTTGAAGCTTTCTTT.

V gene TRBV4-1 combines with J gene TRBJ2-7, with D perhaps matching TRBD2 (7 bases). The CDR3 has 16 residues. V was pared by 1 base and J by 7 bases, with 20 bases between. Germline CDR1 is MGHRA and CDR2 is YSYEKL. The CDR3 nucleotides read TGCGCCAGCAGCCAAGGGTTTGGGGGGGCCCCTGGGGAGCAGTACTTC. This encodes CASSQGFGGAPGEQYF.

The rearrangement links TRBV5-4 to TRBJ2-2; 9 bases are shared with TRBD1. J gave up 3 bases and V 3 bases, and 3 bases lay outside the gene matches. Germline-derived CDR1 and CDR2 are SGHNT and YYREEE (reference sequence). The CDR3 spans 15 residues. Written as DNA, the CDR3 is TGTGCCAGCAGCTCCCGGGACAGGGACACCGGGGAGCTGTTTTTT. It translates to CASSSRDRDTGELFF.

V is TRBV19 and J is TRBJ2-4, with a possible D match to TRBD1 (6 bases). The CDR3 has 13 residues. V was pared by 4 bases and J by 9 bases, with 13 bases between. CDR1 is LNHDA, CDR2 SQIVND, per germline (reference sequence). The chain's CDR3 is CASSTRGGSIQYF. CDR3 DNA: TGTGCCAGTAGTACCCGAGGGGGTAGCATTCAGTACTTC. Full variable domain (outside the CDR3, taken from reference TRBV19 and TRBJ2-4): DGGITQSPKYLFRKEGQNVTLSCEQNLNHDAMYWYRQDPGQGLRLIYYSQIVNDFQKGDIAEGYSVSREKKESFPLTVTSAQKNPTAFYLCASSTRGGSIQYFGAGTRLSVL.

V usage is TRBV3-1 (or the pseudogene TRBV3-2) and J usage is TRBJ2-1; TRBD1 agrees at 7 bases. Looked up from germline, CDR1 is LGHDT and CDR2 is YNNKEL (reference sequence). With V trimmed by 4 bases and J by 1 base, 4 bases remained unmatched. The CDR3 length is 15 residues. CDR3 protein: CASSPAGGSYNEQFF. CDR3 nucleotide sequence: TGTGCCAGCAGCCCGGCAGGGGGTTCCTACAATGAGCAGTTCTTC.

This CDR3 is CASSFGQGTSGNEQFF. The DNA of the CDR3 is TGTGCCAGCTCATTTGGACAGGGCACTTCGGGCAATGAGCAGTTCTTC. The V and J genes are TRBV18 and TRBJ2-1; 8 nucleotides align to TRBD1. Germline CDR1 KGHSH, CDR2 LQKENI. The junction had 12 bases not matched to a gene; V was cut back by 5 bases and J by 6 bases. The CDR3 sequence is 16 residues long.

This clone was seen a handful of times. The V gene is TRBV14, the J gene TRBJ2-7; D is unclear. Looked up from germline, CDR1 is SGHDN and CDR2 is FVKESK. The CDR3 is 11 residues long. V was pared by 4 bases and J by 6 bases, with 7 bases between. The CDR3 nucleotides read TGTGCCAGCAGCCTCCTCGGCGAGCAGTACTTC. It translates to CASSLLGEQYF.

The chain is built from TRBV6-5 and TRBJ1-1; D gene unclear. V was shortened by 4 bases and J by 5 bases, with 11 bases between the two germline ends. From germline, CDR1 is MNHEY and CDR2 SVGAGI. The CDR3 loop spans 13 amino acids. CDR3 sequence reads: CASSWVRGTEAFF. The CDR3 region has the DNA TGTGCCAGCAGTTGGGTCCGGGGAACTGAAGCTTTCTTT.

V usage is TRBV6-2 or TRBV6-3 and J usage is TRBJ2-4; no definite D call. In germline, CDR1 is MNHEY, CDR2 SVGEGT. V was trimmed by 5 bases and J by 4 bases, leaving 21 bases between them. The CDR3 covers 17 residues. CDR3 in amino acids: CASSHPPTEMKKNIQYF. DNA of the CDR3: TGTGCCAGCAGTCATCCCCCCACGGAGATGAAGAAAAACATTCAGTACTTC.

The CDR3 loop reads CASSLNGGPSGRIQETQYF. In DNA form, the CDR3 reads TGTGCCAGCAGCTTAAACGGAGGCCCTAGCGGGAGAATCCAAGAGACCCAGTACTTC. The chain combines TRBV7-3 with TRBJ2-5, with 10 nucleotides matching TRBD2. This CDR3 region has 19 residues. V shed 1 base, J shed 1 base, and the junction held 12 bases outside the gene matches. Germline V gives CDR1 SGHTA, CDR2 FQGTGA.

The V and J genes are TRBV28 and TRBJ2-2; 11 nucleotides line up with TRBD2. This CDR3 is 15 amino acids long. V gave up 6 bases and J gave up 5 bases; unmatched junction bases: 5. Germline lookup yields CDR1 MDHEN and CDR2 SYDVKM. CDR3 residues: CASRPASGGTGELFF. CDR3 sequence (DNA): TGTGCCAGCAGACCCGCTAGCGGGGGGACCGGGGAGCTGTTTTTT.

The chain joins TRBV3-1 (or the pseudogene TRBV3-2) to TRBJ2-2; the D is unclear. The CDR3 is 13 residues long. Between the trimmed V and J ends, which lost 3 bases and 2 bases, there was a span of 4 bases. Germline V gives CDR1 LGHDT, CDR2 YNNKEL (reference sequence). CDR3: CASSQTNTGELFF. The CDR3 DNA is TGTGCCAGCAGCCAGACTAACACCGGGGAGCTGTTTTTT.

The rearrangement joins TRBV29-1 to TRBJ2-1; 16 nucleotides agree with TRBD2. With 6 bases clipped from V and 0 bases from J, the junction kept 8 bases outside the gene matches. Germline V gene data show CDR1 as SQVTM and CDR2 as ANQGSEA. The CDR3 totals 18 residues. CDR3 DNA: TGCAGCGTCGAGGGGACTAGCGGGAGGGGACTCTCCTACAATGAGCAGTTCTTC. Translation gives CSVEGTSGRGLSYNEQFF.

The chain couples TRBV19 to TRBJ2-5; 8 nucleotides line up with TRBD2. V lost 1 base, J lost 5 bases, and 15 bases stayed unmatched. CDR1 is LNHDA, CDR2 SQIVND, per germline (reference sequence). The CDR3 length is 18 residues. Here the CDR3 DNA reads TGTGCCAGTAGTATAGGCCTCAGAGCGGGAGAGGGGAGGGAGACCCAGTACTTC. It translates to CASSIGLRAGEGRETQYF.

The chain carries TRBV19 and TRBJ2-7, with 7 bases identical to TRBD2. Losses at the gene ends were 5 bases for V and 1 base for J; bases not matched to a gene: 2. The CDR3 runs to 13 residues. Germline values: CDR1 LNHDA, CDR2 SQIVND (reference sequence). CDR3 bases: TGTGCCAGTAGTGTGGGAGGGTCCTACGAGCAGTACTTC. Translating gives CASSVGGSYEQYF.

V gene TRBV4-3 combines with J gene TRBJ2-7, with 8 bases that match TRBD2. CDR1 and CDR2 from the germline V gene are LGHNA and YSLEER. The CDR3 is 17 amino acids. The V segment lost 0 bases and the J segment 3 bases; nucleotides outside the gene matches: 10. CDR3 sequence: CASSQDPRGGEGYEQYF. The CDR3 DNA sequence: TGCGCCAGCAGCCAAGACCCCCGGGGGGGAGAGGGCTACGAGCAGTACTTC.

J is TRBJ2-7 and V is TRBV6-5; D possibly corresponds to TRBD1 (6 bases). Looked up from germline, CDR1 is MNHEY and CDR2 is SVGAGI. This CDR3 region has 14 residues. With 6 bases removed from V and 2 bases from J, the gap between germline ends came to 14 bases. The CDR3 loop reads CASRLGTPTYEQYF. The CDR3 DNA follows: TGTGCCAGCAGGCTAGGGACACCGACCTACGAGCAGTACTTC.

This clone was seen once. V usage is TRBV6-1 and J usage is TRBJ1-5; no clear D. V lost 4 bases and J lost 7, with 23 bases in between. The CDR3 has 17 amino acids. CDR1 is MNHNS and CDR2 is SASEGT in the germline V gene. CDR3 nucleotide sequence: TGTGCCAGCAGTGCGCTGACCGCGGGGTCCGGTAGGCAGCCCCAGCATTTT. Protein product: CASSALTAGSGRQPQHF.

The genes are TRBV7-9 and TRBJ2-7; 13 nucleotides line up with TRBD2. V dropped 4 bases and J dropped 4; count of bases not matched to a gene: 4. Germline CDR1 reads SEHNR; CDR2 reads FQNEAQ (reference sequence). The CDR3 length is 15 residues. The chain's CDR3 is CASSSGLAGVYEQYF. The CDR3 coding sequence is TGTGCCAGCAGCTCAGGACTAGCGGGGGTTTACGAGCAGTACTTC. Supplemented by reference TRBV7-9 and TRBJ2-7, the full variable domain reads DTGVSQNPRHKITKRGQNVTFRCDPISEHNRLYWYRQTLGQGPEFLTYFQNEAQLEKSRLLSDRFSAERPKGSFSTLEIQRTEQGDSAMYLCASSSGLAGVYEQYFGPGTRLTVT.

The genes are TRBV5-1 and TRBJ2-3; D unresolved. The V and J ends lost 5 bases and 5 bases respectively, with 12 bases between them. The CDR3 has 13 residues. Germline CDR1 reads SGHRS; CDR2 reads YFSETQ. The DNA of the CDR3 is TGCGCCAGCAGAGATGGTGGCTTAGATACGCAGTATTTT. It yields the protein CASRDGGLDTQYF.

The rearrangement uses TRBV4-1 and TRBJ2-7; D remains unclear. CDR3 size: 14 residues. Germline values: CDR1 MGHRA, CDR2 YSYEKL. V lost 1 base to trimming and J lost 2 bases, with 9 bases between them. The CDR3 nucleotides read TGCGCCAGCAGCCAAGCACAGAAAACCTACGAGCAGTACTTC. Translated, it gives CASSQAQKTYEQYF.

V and J are TRBV6-2 or TRBV6-3 and TRBJ2-7, with TRBD1 as a possible D gene (5 bases). Trimming shortened V by 4 bases and J by 2 bases, and 12 bases separated the two germline ends. CDR3 length equals 14 residues. From germline, CDR1 is MNHEY and CDR2 SVGEGT. The CDR3 DNA reads TGTGCCAGCAGTTTCGCCCAGGGCCCCTACGAGCAGTACTTC. Translation gives CASSFAQGPYEQYF.

V and J are TRBV5-5 and TRBJ2-7, with TRBD2 identical over 8 bases. The CDR3 contains 13 residues. The V gene's germline CDR1 is SGHKS and CDR2 YYEKEE (reference sequence). The V segment lost 7 bases and the J segment 5 bases; nucleotides outside the gene matches: 8. The CDR3 bases are TGTGCCAGCCATCGGGGGGGCACGGACGAGCAGTACTTC. This translates into CASHRGGTDEQYF.

This clone was detected only once. This rearrangement joins TRBV28 to TRBJ2-1, with a weak D call TRBD2 (6 bases). Germline V gene sequence: CDR1 MDHEN, CDR2 SYDVKM. V lost 6 bases and J 1 base, leaving 10 bases between the germline ends. This CDR3 spans 14 amino acids. In nucleotides, the CDR3 is TGTGCCAGCAGACTACGGGGGTCCTACAATGAGCAGTTCTTC. It encodes CASRLRGSYNEQFF.

The chain joins TRBV11-2 to TRBJ1-2, with 8 bases aligning to TRBD1. J was trimmed by 5 bases and V by 7 bases; bases with no gene match: 9. The CDR3 contains 14 residues. Germline assignment: CDR1 SGHAT and CDR2 FQNNGV. The CDR3 region is CASNSPRQGYGYTF. The CDR3 bases are TGTGCCAGCAACTCCCCTCGACAGGGGTATGGCTACACCTTC.